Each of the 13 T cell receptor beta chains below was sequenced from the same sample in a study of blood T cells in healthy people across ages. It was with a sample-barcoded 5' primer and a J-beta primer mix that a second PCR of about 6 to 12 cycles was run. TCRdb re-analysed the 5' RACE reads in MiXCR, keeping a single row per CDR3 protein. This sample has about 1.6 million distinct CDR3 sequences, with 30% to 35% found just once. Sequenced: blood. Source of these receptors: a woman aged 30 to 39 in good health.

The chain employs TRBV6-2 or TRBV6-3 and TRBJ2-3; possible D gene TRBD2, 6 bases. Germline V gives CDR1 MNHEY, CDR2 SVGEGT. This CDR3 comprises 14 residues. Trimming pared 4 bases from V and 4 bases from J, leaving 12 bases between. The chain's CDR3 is CASSWRGFSDTQYF. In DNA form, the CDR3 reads TGTGCCAGCAGTTGGAGGGGATTCTCAGATACGCAGTATTTT.

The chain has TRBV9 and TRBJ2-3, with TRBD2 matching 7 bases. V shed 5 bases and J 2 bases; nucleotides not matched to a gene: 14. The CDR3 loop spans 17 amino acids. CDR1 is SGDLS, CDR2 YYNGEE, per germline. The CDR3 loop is CASSTAGGEIHTDTQYF. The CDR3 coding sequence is TGTGCCAGCAGTACTGCTGGGGGGGAGATACACACAGATACGCAGTATTTT.

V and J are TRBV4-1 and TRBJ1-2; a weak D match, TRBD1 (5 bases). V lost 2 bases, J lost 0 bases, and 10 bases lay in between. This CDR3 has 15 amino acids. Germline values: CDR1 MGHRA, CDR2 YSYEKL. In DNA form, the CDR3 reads TGCGCCAGCAGCCAACCGGGACGGACTAACTATGGCTACACCTTC. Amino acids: CASSQPGRTNYGYTF.

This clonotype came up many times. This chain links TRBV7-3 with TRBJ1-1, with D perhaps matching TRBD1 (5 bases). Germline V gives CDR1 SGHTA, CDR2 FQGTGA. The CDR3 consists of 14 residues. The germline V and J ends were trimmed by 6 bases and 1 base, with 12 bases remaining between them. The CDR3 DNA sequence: TGTGCCAGCAGAATACTCGGGGGGAACACTGAAGCTTTCTTT. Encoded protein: CASRILGGNTEAFF.

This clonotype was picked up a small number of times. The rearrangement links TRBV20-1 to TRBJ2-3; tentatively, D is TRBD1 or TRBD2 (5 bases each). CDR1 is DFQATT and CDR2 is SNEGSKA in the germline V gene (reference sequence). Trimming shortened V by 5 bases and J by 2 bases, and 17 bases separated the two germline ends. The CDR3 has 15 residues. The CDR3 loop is CSALGANRNTDTQYF. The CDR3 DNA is TGCAGTGCTCTCGGGGCCAACAGGAACACAGATACGCAGTATTTT.

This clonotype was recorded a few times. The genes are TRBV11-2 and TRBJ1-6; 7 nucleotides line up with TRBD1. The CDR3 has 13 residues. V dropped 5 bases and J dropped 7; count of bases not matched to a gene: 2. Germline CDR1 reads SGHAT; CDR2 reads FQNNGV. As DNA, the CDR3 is TGTGCCAGCAGCCAGGGACAGAATTCACCCCTCCACTTT. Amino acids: CASSQGQNSPLHF.

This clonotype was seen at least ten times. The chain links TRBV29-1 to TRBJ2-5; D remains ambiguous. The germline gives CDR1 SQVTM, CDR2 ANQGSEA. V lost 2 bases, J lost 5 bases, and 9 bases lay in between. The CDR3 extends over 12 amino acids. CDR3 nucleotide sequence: TGCAGCGTTGAAAGTGGATCGGAGACCCAGTACTTC. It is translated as CSVESGSETQYF.

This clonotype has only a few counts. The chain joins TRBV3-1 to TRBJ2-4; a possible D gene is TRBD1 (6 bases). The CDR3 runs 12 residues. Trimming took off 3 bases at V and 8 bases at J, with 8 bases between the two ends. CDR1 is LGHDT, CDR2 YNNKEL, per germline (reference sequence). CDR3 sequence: CASSQKGDIQYF. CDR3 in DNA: TGTGCCAGCAGCCAGAAGGGGGACATTCAGTACTTC.

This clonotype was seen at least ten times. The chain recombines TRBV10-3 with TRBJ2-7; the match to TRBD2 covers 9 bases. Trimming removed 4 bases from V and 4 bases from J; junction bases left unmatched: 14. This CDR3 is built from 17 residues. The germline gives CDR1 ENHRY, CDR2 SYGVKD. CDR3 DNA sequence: TGTGCCATCAGTGCATCAGTTCTAGCGGGGTCCGATTACGAGCAGTACTTC. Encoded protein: CAISASVLAGSDYEQYF.

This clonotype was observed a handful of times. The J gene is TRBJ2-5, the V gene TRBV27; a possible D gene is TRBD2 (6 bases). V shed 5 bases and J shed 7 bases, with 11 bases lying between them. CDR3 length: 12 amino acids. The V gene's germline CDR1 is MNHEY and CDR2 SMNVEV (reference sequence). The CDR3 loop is CASSPRRGTQYF. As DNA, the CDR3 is TGTGCCAGCAGTCCACGGCGGGGGACCCAGTACTTC.

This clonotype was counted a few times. In DNA, the CDR3 is TGCAGTGCTAAAGGGGGGCACGATGAGCAGTTCTTC. Protein: CSAKGGHDEQFF. The chain is built from TRBV20-1 and TRBJ2-1; D is tentatively TRBD1 or TRBD2 (6 bases each). Germline lookup yields CDR1 DFQATT and CDR2 SNEGSKA (reference sequence). Trimming took 4 bases from V and 8 from J, leaving 12 bases between them. The length of the CDR3 is 12 residues.

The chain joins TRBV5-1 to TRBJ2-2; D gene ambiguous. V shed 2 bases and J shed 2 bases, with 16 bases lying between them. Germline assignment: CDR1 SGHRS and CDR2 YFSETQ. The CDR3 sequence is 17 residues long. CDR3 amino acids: CASSFRSLGSNTGELFF. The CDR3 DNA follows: TGCGCCAGCAGCTTTCGTTCGCTGGGTTCTAACACCGGGGAGCTGTTTTTT.

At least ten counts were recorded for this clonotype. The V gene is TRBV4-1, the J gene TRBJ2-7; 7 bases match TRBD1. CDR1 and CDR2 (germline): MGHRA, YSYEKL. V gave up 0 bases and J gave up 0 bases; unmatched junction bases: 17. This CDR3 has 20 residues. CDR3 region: CASSQDPGGRADPSSYEQYF. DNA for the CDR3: TGCGCCAGCAGCCAAGATCCAGGGGGAAGGGCTGACCCCAGCTCCTACGAGCAGTACTTC.